The 5 T cell receptor beta chains given below trace back to one sample, sequenced in a study of blood T cell repertoires in COVID-19. Method: immunoSEQ multiplex PCR; TCRdb's copy keeps in-frame clones and lacks some. The profile shows more than 250,000 clones, approximately 88% of them singletons. Material: PBMCs or T cells enriched from blood (not recorded which). Every receptor here comes from a woman aged 40 to 50 with acute COVID-19.

There are a few counts of this clone. The chain is built from TRBV19 and TRBJ1-1; D is unclear. This CDR3 is built from 13 residues. Germline V lookup: CDR1 LNHDA, CDR2 SQIVND (reference sequence). V was pared by 1 base and J by 7 bases, with 10 bases between. CDR3 sequence reads: CASSIGVGSEAFF. For the CDR3, the DNA is TGTGCCAGTAGTATAGGCGTGGGCAGTGAAGCTTTCTTT.

For the CDR3, the DNA is TGTGCCAGCAGTTGGGACACCAACTATGGCTACACCTTC. Protein sequence: CASSWDTNYGYTF. This rearrangement joins TRBV28 to TRBJ1-2; possible D gene TRBD1, 6 bases. V was shortened by 4 bases and J by 2 bases, with 8 bases between the two germline ends. This CDR3 spans 13 amino acids. The germline gives CDR1 MDHEN, CDR2 SYDVKM.

This clone was seen only once. This chain links TRBV10-1 with TRBJ1-2, with D possibly TRBD1 on 6 matching bases. Germline V gene lookup returns CDR1 WNHNN and CDR2 SYGVQD (reference sequence). V was cut by 4 bases and J by 8 bases, with 14 bases left in between. CDR3 length: 13 amino acids. This CDR3 reads CASSATRGNGYTF. Written as DNA, the CDR3 is TGCGCCAGCAGTGCTACCAGGGGTAACGGCTACACCTTC.

The chain recombines TRBV30 with TRBJ1-2, with D perhaps TRBD1 (5 bases). Between the trimmed V and J ends, which lost 2 bases and 4 bases, there was a span of 11 bases. From germline, CDR1 is GTSNPN and CDR2 SVGIG (reference sequence). The CDR3 runs 13 residues. CDR3 in amino acids: CAWSSGVGYGYTF. In DNA form, the CDR3 reads TGTGCCTGGAGTTCGGGGGTGGGCTATGGCTACACCTTC.

In its sample, this clone was seen once. V usage is TRBV2 and J usage is TRBJ1-2; 9 nucleotides align to TRBD1. Germline-derived CDR1 and CDR2 are SNHLY and FYNNEI. Trimming removed 3 bases from V and 3 bases from J; junction bases left unmatched: 2. The length of the CDR3 is 14 residues. The CDR3 DNA follows: TGTGCCAGCAGTGAGGACAGGGGCCACTATGGCTACACCTTC. Protein sequence: CASSEDRGHYGYTF.